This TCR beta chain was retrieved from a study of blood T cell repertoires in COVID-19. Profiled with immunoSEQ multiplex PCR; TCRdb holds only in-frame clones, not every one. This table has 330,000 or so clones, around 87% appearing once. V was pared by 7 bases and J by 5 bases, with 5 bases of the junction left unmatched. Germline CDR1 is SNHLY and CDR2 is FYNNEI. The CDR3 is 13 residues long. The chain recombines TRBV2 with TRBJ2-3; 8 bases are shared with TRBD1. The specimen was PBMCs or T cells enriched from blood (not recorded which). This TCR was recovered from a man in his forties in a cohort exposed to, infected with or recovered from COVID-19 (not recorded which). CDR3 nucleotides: TGTGCCAGCATCGAACAGGGGGGAGATACGCAGTATTTT. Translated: CASIEQGGDTQYF.